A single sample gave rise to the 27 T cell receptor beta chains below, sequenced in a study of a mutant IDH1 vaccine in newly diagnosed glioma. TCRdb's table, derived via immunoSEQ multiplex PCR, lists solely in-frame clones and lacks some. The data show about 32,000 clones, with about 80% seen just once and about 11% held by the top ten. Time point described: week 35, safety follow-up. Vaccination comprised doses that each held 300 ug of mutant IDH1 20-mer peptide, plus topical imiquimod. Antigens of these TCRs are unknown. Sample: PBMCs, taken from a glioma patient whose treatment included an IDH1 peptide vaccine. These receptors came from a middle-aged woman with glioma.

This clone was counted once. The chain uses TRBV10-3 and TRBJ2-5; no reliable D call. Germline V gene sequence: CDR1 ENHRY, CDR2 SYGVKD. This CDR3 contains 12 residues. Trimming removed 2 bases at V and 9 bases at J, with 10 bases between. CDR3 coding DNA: TGTGCCATCAGTGAGGCCGCCGAGGCCCAGTACTTC. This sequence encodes CAISEAAEAQYF.

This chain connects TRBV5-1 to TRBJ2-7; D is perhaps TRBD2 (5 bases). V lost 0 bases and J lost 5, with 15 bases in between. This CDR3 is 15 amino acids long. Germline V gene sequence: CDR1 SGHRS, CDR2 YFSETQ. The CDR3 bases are TGCGCCAGCAGCTTGGAGGGTGGAGGTGGGGACGAGCAGTACTTC. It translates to CASSLEGGGGDEQYF. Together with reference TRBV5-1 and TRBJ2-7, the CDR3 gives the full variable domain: KAGVTQTPRYLIKTRGQQVTLSCSPISGHRSVSWYQQTPGQGLQFLFEYFSETQRNKGNFPGRFSGRQFSNSRSEMNVSTLELGDSALYLCASSLEGGGGDEQYFGPGTRLTVT.

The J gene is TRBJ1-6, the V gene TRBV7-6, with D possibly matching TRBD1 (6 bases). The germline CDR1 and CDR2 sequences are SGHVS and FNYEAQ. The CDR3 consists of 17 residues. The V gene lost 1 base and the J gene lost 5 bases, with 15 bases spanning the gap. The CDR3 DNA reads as TGTGCCAGCAGCTTAGTGATGGGGGCAATGGATAATTCACCCCTCCACTTT. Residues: CASSLVMGAMDNSPLHF.

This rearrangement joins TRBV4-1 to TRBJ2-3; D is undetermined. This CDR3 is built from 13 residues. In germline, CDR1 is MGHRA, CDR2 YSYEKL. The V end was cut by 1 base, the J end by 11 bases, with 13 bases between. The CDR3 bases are TGCGCCAGCAGCCAAGTATCAGCGATTGTGCAGTATTTT. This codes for CASSQVSAIVQYF.

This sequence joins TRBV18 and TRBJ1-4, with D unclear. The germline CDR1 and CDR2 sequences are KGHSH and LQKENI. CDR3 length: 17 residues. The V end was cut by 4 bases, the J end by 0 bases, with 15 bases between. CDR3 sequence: CASSRTGRSATNEKLFF. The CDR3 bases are TGTGCCAGCTCACGGACCGGACGATCCGCAACTAATGAAAAACTGTTTTTT. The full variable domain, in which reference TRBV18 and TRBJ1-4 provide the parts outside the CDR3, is NAGVMQNPRHLVRRRGQEARLRCSPMKGHSHVYWYRQLPEEGLKFMVYLQKENIIDESGMPKERFSAEFPKEGPSILRIQQVVRGDSAAYFCASSRTGRSATNEKLFFGSGTQLSVL.

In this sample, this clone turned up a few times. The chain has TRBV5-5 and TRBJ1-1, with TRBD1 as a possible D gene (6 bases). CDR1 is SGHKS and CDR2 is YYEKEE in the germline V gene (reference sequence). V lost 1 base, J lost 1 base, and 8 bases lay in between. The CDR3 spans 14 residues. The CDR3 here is CASSLIQGNTEAFF. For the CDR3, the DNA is TGTGCCAGCAGCTTGATACAGGGGAACACTGAAGCTTTCTTT.

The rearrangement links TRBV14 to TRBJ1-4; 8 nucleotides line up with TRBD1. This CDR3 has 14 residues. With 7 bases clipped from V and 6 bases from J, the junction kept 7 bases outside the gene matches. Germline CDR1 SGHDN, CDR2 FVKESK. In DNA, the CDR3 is TGTGCCAGCAACAGACAGGGGATGGATGAAAAACTGTTTTTT. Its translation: CASNRQGMDEKLFF.

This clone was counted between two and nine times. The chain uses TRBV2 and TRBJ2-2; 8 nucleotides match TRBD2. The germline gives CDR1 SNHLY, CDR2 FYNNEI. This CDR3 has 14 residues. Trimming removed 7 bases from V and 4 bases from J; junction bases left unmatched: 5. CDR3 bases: TGTGCCAGCAAAGCGGGGGACTCCACCGGGGAGCTGTTTTTT. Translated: CASKAGDSTGELFF.

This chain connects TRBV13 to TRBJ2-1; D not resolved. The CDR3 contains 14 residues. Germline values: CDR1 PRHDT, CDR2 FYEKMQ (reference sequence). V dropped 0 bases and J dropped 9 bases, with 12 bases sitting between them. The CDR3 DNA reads TGTGCCAGCAGCTTAGGCCGGAAGGGTGGTGAGCAGTTCTTC. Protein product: CASSLGRKGGEQFF. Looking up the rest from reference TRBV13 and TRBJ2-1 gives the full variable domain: AAGVIQSPRHLIKEKRETATLKCYPIPRHDTVYWYQQGPGQDPQFLISFYEKMQSDKGSIPDRFSAQQFSDYHSELNMSSLELGDSALYFCASSLGRKGGEQFFGPGTRLTVL.

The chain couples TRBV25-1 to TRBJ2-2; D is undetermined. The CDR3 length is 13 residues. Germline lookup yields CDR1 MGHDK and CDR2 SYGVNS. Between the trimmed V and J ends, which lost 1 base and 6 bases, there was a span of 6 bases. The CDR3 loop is CASSESEAGELFF. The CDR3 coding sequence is TGTGCCAGCAGTGAATCAGAGGCCGGGGAGCTGTTTTTT.

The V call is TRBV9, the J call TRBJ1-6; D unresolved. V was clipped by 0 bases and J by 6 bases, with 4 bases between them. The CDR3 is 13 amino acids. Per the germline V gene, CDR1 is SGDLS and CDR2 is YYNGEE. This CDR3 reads CASSVGSNSPLHF. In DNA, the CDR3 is TGTGCCAGCAGCGTAGGTAGTAATTCACCCCTCCACTTT.

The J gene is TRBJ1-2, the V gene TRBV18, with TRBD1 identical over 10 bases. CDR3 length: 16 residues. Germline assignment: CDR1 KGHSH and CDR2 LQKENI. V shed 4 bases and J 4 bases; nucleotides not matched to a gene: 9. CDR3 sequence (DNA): TGTGCCAGCTCACAACCGGGACAGGGGTCCACCTATGGCTACACCTTC. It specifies CASSQPGQGSTYGYTF.

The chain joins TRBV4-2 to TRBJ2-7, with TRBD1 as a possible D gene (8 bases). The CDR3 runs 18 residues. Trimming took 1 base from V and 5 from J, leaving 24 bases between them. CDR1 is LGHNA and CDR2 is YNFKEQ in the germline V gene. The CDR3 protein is CASSQVPTGGQGIDEQYF. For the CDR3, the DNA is TGTGCCAGCAGCCAAGTCCCTACGGGAGGACAGGGTATCGACGAGCAGTACTTC.

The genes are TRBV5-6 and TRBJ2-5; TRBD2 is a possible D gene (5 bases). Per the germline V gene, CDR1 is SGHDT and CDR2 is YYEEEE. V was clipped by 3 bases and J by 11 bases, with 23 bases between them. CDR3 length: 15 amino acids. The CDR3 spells CASSSPFGPNREQYF. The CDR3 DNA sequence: TGTGCCAGCAGCTCGCCGTTCGGTCCTAATAGGGAGCAGTACTTC.

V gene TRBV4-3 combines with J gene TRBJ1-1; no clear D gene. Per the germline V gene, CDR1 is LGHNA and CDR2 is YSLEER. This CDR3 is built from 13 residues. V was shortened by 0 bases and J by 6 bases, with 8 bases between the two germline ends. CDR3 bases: TGCGCCAGCAGCCAAGATGGGGTTCCTGAAGCTTTCTTT. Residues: CASSQDGVPEAFF.

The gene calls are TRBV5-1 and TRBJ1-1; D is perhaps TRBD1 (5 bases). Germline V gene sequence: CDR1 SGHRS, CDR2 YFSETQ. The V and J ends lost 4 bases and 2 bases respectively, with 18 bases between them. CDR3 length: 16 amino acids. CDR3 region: CASSLTFGGYNTEAFF. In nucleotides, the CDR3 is TGCGCCAGCAGCCTGACCTTCGGGGGATATAACACTGAAGCTTTCTTT.

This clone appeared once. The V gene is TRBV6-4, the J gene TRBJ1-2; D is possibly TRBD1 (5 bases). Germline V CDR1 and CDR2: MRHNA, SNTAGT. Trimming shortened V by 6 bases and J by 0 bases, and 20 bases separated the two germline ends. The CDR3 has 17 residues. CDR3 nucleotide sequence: TGTGCCAGCAGCTGGGGGGGGGAATCAGTCACTAACTATGGCTACACCTTC. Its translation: CASSWGGESVTNYGYTF.

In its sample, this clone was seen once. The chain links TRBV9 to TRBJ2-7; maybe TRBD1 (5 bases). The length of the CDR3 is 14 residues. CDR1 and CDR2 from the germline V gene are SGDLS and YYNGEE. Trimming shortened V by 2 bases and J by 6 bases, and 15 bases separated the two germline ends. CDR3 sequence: CASSVSSGAAEQYF. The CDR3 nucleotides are TGTGCCAGCAGCGTTTCATCTGGGGCGGCCGAGCAGTACTTC.

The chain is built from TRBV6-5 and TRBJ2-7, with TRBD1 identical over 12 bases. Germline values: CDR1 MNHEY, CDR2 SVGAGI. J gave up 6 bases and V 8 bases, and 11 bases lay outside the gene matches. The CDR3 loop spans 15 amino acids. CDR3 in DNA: TGTGCCAGCCGCGGCCCGGGACAGGGGGCCGTCGAGCAGTACTTC. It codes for CASRGPGQGAVEQYF.

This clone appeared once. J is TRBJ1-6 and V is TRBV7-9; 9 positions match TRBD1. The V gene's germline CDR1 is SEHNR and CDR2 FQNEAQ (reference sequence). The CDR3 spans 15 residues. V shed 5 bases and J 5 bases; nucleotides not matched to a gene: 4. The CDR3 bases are TGTGCCAGCAGCACCGGGACAGGGAATAATTCACCCCTCCACTTT. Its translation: CASSTGTGNNSPLHF. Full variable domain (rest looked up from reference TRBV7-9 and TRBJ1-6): DTGVSQNPRHKITKRGQNVTFRCDPISEHNRLYWYRQTLGQGPEFLTYFQNEAQLEKSRLLSDRFSAERPKGSFSTLEIQRTEQGDSAMYLCASSTGTGNNSPLHFGNGTRLTVT.

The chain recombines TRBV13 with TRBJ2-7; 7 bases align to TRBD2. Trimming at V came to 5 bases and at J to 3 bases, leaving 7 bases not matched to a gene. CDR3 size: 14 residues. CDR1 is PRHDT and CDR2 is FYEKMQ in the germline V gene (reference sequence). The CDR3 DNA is TGTGCCAGCAGCATCGGACTAGAGGGCTACGAGCAGTACTTC. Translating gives CASSIGLEGYEQYF. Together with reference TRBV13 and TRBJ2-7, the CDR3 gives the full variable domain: AAGVIQSPRHLIKEKRETATLKCYPIPRHDTVYWYQQGPGQDPQFLISFYEKMQSDKGSIPDRFSAQQFSDYHSELNMSSLELGDSALYFCASSIGLEGYEQYFGPGTRLTVT.

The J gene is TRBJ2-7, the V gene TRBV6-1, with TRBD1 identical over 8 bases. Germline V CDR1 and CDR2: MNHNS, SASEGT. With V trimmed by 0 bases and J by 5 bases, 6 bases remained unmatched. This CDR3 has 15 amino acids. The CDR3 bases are TGTGCCAGCAGTGAAGCGGAGGCAGGGGGCGACGAGCAGTACTTC. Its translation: CASSEAEAGGDEQYF.

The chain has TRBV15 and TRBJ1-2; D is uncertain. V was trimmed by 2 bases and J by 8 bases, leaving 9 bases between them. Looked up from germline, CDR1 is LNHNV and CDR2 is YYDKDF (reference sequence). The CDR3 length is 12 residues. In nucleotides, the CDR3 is TGTGCCACCAGCAGATTGGGGTTGGGCTACACCTTC. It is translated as CATSRLGLGYTF.

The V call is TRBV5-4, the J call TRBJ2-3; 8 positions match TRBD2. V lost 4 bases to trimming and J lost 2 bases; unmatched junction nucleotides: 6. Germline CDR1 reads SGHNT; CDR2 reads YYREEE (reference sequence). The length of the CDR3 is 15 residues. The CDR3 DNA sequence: TGTGCCAGCAGCCCCACCGGGAGGGACACAGATACGCAGTATTTT. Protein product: CASSPTGRDTDTQYF. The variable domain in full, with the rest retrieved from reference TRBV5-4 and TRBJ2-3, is ETGVTQSPTHLIKTRGQQVTLRCSSQSGHNTVSWYQQALGQGPQFIFQYYREEENGRGNFPPRFSGLQFPNYSSELNVNALELDDSALYLCASSPTGRDTDTQYFGPGTRLTVL.

The CDR3 protein is CASSVGQDPYEQYF. CDR3 DNA sequence: TGTGCCAGCAGTGTGGGACAGGACCCCTACGAGCAGTACTTC. The J gene is TRBJ2-7, the V gene TRBV2, with 8 bases identical to TRBD1. Losses at the gene ends were 4 bases for V and 2 bases for J; bases not matched to a gene: 4. The CDR3 contains 14 residues. The germline gives CDR1 SNHLY, CDR2 FYNNEI.

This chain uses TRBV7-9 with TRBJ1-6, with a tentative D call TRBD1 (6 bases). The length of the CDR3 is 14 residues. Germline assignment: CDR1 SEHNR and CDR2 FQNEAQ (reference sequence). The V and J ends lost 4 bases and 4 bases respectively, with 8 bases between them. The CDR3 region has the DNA TGTGCCAGCAGCTCACAGGGATATAATTCACCCCTCCACTTT. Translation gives CASSSQGYNSPLHF.

CDR3 sequence: CASTYGTGVGTGELFF. In nucleotides, the CDR3 is TGCGCCAGCACCTACGGGACAGGGGTAGGGACCGGGGAGCTGTTTTTT. V is TRBV5-1 and J is TRBJ2-2; 10 nucleotides align to TRBD1. The length of the CDR3 is 16 residues. The ends lost 6 bases at V and 5 bases at J; junction bases unmatched: 10. Germline CDR1 reads SGHRS; CDR2 reads YFSETQ. Drawing the rest from reference TRBV5-1 and TRBJ2-2, the complete variable domain is KAGVTQTPRYLIKTRGQQVTLSCSPISGHRSVSWYQQTPGQGLQFLFEYFSETQRNKGNFPGRFSGRQFSNSRSEMNVSTLELGDSALYLCASTYGTGVGTGELFFGEGSRLTVL.